Each of the 27 T cell receptor beta chains below was sequenced from the same sample in a study of long-term antiretroviral therapy in people with HIV. immunoSEQ v3.0 was run at survey level. TCRdb's copy holds only in-frame clones and misses some; the assay was immunoSEQ multiplex PCR. The profile shows some 20,000 clones, over 75% of them singletons. Sample: unsorted PBMCs, taken about 4.1 years before starting antiretroviral therapy. The origin of the receptors is a woman aged 25-40 years with HIV.

The chain has TRBV7-8 and TRBJ1-5; D remains unclear. The CDR3 loop spans 16 amino acids. Trimming left V 2 bases short and J 0 bases short, with 11 bases between. Germline V gives CDR1 SGHVS, CDR2 FQNEAQ. The CDR3 nucleotides read TGTGCCAGCAGCTTATTAACAGAGTATAGCAATCAGCCCCAGCATTTT. Protein: CASSLLTEYSNQPQHF.

V and J are TRBV11-2 and TRBJ1-3; TRBD1 matches at 7 bases. CDR3 length equals 16 residues. Trimming at V came to 5 bases and at J to 0 bases, leaving 7 bases not matched to a gene. From germline, CDR1 is SGHAT and CDR2 FQNNGV. The CDR3 loop is CASSTGQAYSGNTIYF. The CDR3 nucleotides are TGTGCCAGCAGCACAGGACAGGCCTACTCTGGAAACACCATATATTTT. The full variable domain, with the rest looked up from reference TRBV11-2 and TRBJ1-3, is EAGVAQSPRYKIIEKRQSVAFWCNPISGHATLYWYQQILGQGPKLLIQFQNNGVVDDSQLPKDRFSAERLKGVDSTLKIQPAKLEDSAVYLCASSTGQAYSGNTIYFGEGSWLTVV.

This clone has just one count. The chain couples TRBV18 to TRBJ1-6, with TRBD1 matching over 8 bases. Trimming removed 6 bases from V and 7 bases from J; junction bases left unmatched: 17. There are 18 residues in the CDR3. CDR1 KGHSH and CDR2 LQKENI come from the germline V gene. The CDR3 DNA reads TGTGCCAGCTCGCCTGGCGGATTGGGGACAGGAAACAATTCACCCCTCCACTTT. Amino acid sequence: CASSPGGLGTGNNSPLHF.

This clone was seen only once. This rearrangement joins TRBV7-2 to TRBJ2-2; TRBD1 agrees at 9 bases. CDR3 size: 16 residues. The germline gives CDR1 SGHTA, CDR2 FQGNSA. The ends lost 5 bases at V and 5 bases at J; junction bases unmatched: 9. The CDR3 is CASSTVQGAGTGELFF. The CDR3 nucleotides are TGTGCCAGCAGCACCGTACAGGGGGCAGGAACCGGGGAGCTGTTTTTT.

The chain links TRBV27 to TRBJ2-3; no clear D gene. The CDR3 is 13 amino acids. Trimming stripped 0 bases from V and 7 bases from J, with 8 bases between. From germline, CDR1 is MNHEY and CDR2 SMNVEV (reference sequence). As DNA, the CDR3 is TGTGCCAGCAGTTTATCGGCGCAGAATACGCAGTATTTT. Translated: CASSLSAQNTQYF.

This clone was observed a few times. This chain connects TRBV30 to TRBJ1-1; D is possibly TRBD1 (6 bases). Between the trimmed V and J ends, which lost 4 bases and 5 bases, there was a span of 14 bases. The CDR3 loop spans 13 amino acids. Germline CDR1 GTSNPN, CDR2 SVGIG (reference sequence). The CDR3 reads CAWNRLTGTEAFF. CDR3 bases: TGTGCCTGGAACAGACTAACAGGGACTGAAGCTTTCTTT.

This clone was seen just once. The rearrangement links TRBV7-2 to TRBJ1-1; D is possibly TRBD1 (5 bases). Trimming stripped 1 base from V and 0 bases from J, with 6 bases between. The CDR3 contains 14 residues. Germline CDR1 SGHTA, CDR2 FQGNSA. In DNA, the CDR3 is TGTGCCAGCAGCTTAGGGGGGTTGAACACTGAAGCTTTCTTT. Translating it yields CASSLGGLNTEAFF.

The gene calls are TRBV10-1 and TRBJ2-1; D possibly uses TRBD1 or TRBD2 (5 bases each). The ends were cut back, 6 bases at V and 8 bases at J, with 14 bases in the middle. The CDR3 runs to 13 residues. Per the germline V gene, CDR1 is WNHNN and CDR2 is SYGVQD (reference sequence). The DNA of the CDR3 is TGCGCCAGCAGCGACGTCTCGGGGCATGAGCAGTTCTTC. Translation: CASSDVSGHEQFF.

This clone was seen a few times. The gene calls are TRBV11-2 and TRBJ1-3, with 7 bases identical to TRBD1. V lost 6 bases to trimming and J lost 0 bases; unmatched junction nucleotides: 8. This CDR3 is 16 amino acids long. CDR1 is SGHAT and CDR2 is FQNNGV in the germline V gene. The CDR3 here is CASSGQALSSGNTIYF. The CDR3 DNA reads TGTGCCAGCAGTGGACAGGCCTTGAGCTCTGGAAACACCATATATTTT.

The rearrangement joins TRBV7-2 to TRBJ2-7, with D perhaps TRBD1 or TRBD2 (5 bases each). The CDR3 totals 13 residues. V was trimmed by 5 bases and J by 4 bases, leaving 12 bases between them. Germline assignment: CDR1 SGHTA and CDR2 FQGNSA. The CDR3 spells CASSPTREYEQYF. As DNA, the CDR3 is TGTGCCAGCAGCCCCACCAGGGAGTACGAGCAGTACTTC.

CDR3 sequence (DNA): TGTGCCAGCAGTCAACAGGGACAGGGGGTCTACGAGCAGTACTTC. Translating it yields CASSQQGQGVYEQYF. The chain carries TRBV27 and TRBJ2-7; 11 bases match TRBD1. Germline V gives CDR1 MNHEY, CDR2 SMNVEV (reference sequence). V dropped 5 bases and J dropped 3; count of bases not matched to a gene: 6. The CDR3 has 15 amino acids.

The chain uses TRBV5-4 and TRBJ1-3; 8 bases map to TRBD1. The junction had 0 bases not matched to a gene; V was cut back by 3 bases and J by 1 base. The V gene's germline CDR1 is SGHNT and CDR2 YYREEE (reference sequence). CDR3 size: 14 residues. The CDR3 loop reads CASSWTGSGNTIYF. CDR3 sequence (DNA): TGTGCCAGCAGCTGGACAGGGTCTGGAAACACCATATATTTT.

The rearrangement joins TRBV15 to TRBJ2-1, with 7 bases identical to TRBD1. The V gene's germline CDR1 is LNHNV and CDR2 YYDKDF (reference sequence). This CDR3 is built from 14 residues. J lost 8 bases, V lost 1 base, and 5 bases had no gene match. This CDR3 reads CATSRASQGDEQFF. The CDR3 DNA follows: TGTGCCACCAGCAGAGCATCCCAGGGGGATGAGCAGTTCTTC.

This chain uses TRBV9 with TRBJ1-2; TRBD1 might be the D (6 bases). V shed 3 bases and J shed 4 bases, with 7 bases lying between them. Germline CDR1 is SGDLS and CDR2 is YYNGEE. The CDR3 contains 12 residues. The CDR3 DNA sequence: TGTGCCAGCAGCGCACAGGGCTATGGCTACACCTTC. It codes for CASSAQGYGYTF.

This sequence joins TRBV7-3 and TRBJ2-7; D possibly corresponds to TRBD2 (6 bases). The length of the CDR3 is 14 residues. Germline V lookup: CDR1 SGHTA, CDR2 FQGTGA. Trimming stripped 5 bases from V and 6 bases from J, with 17 bases between. In nucleotides, the CDR3 is TGTGCCAGCAGCCCCGGACACATGGGGGGCGAGCAGTACTTC. Translation: CASSPGHMGGEQYF.

This chain uses TRBV6-5 with TRBJ2-7, with 9 bases aligning to TRBD1. Germline lookup yields CDR1 MNHEY and CDR2 SVGAGI. This CDR3 has 15 residues. The junction had 7 bases not matched to a gene; V was cut back by 4 bases and J by 3 bases. For the CDR3, the DNA is TGTGCCAGCAGTTTCGGACAGGGGCCCCTCTACGAGCAGTACTTC. It encodes CASSFGQGPLYEQYF.

The V call is TRBV27, the J call TRBJ1-3; no clear D. Trimming removed 0 bases from V and 1 base from J, with 7 bases in between. The germline V gene encodes CDR1 MNHEY and CDR2 SMNVEV (reference sequence). The CDR3 sequence is 15 residues long. The CDR3 DNA sequence: TGTGCCAGCAGTTTATCATGGGTTTCTGGAAACACCATATATTTT. Translation: CASSLSWVSGNTIYF.

The V call is TRBV6-1, the J call TRBJ1-2; D is ambiguous. CDR1 and CDR2 (germline): MNHNS, SASEGT. The V end was cut by 6 bases, the J end by 8 bases, with 13 bases between. The CDR3 covers 12 residues. In DNA, the CDR3 is TGTGCCAGCAGAATGTTGACCCCCGGCTACACCTTC. It is translated as CASRMLTPGYTF.

The chain joins TRBV7-2 to TRBJ1-3; D may be TRBD1 (5 bases). The CDR3 totals 16 residues. The germline V gene encodes CDR1 SGHTA and CDR2 FQGNSA. V was shortened by 5 bases and J by 1 base, with 15 bases between the two germline ends. The CDR3 sequence: CASSRLGVQSGNTIYF. The CDR3 coding sequence is TGTGCCAGCAGCCGCCTGGGGGTTCAGTCTGGAAACACCATATATTTT.

The chain employs TRBV5-6 and TRBJ2-7; D is unresolved. The V end was cut by 1 base, the J end by 5 bases, with 13 bases between. Germline V gene data show CDR1 as SGHDT and CDR2 as YYEEEE. This CDR3 contains 14 residues. CDR3 DNA: TGTGCCAGCAGCTTGAGAGGCAGGTCCCACGAGCAGTACTTC. Its protein is CASSLRGRSHEQYF.

This chain links TRBV7-9 with TRBJ2-5; a weak D match, TRBD1 (6 bases). The length of the CDR3 is 15 residues. The V gene's germline CDR1 is SEHNR and CDR2 FQNEAQ (reference sequence). V gave up 2 bases and J gave up 2 bases, with 12 bases separating them. The CDR3 is CASSLTGQRQETQYF. CDR3 nucleotide sequence: TGTGCCAGCAGCTTAACGGGACAAAGACAAGAGACCCAGTACTTC.

Turning to this clone: The same CDR3 arises from other DNA sequences in this sample as well. The rearrangement links TRBV6-1 to TRBJ2-2; the D is unclear. This CDR3 is 13 amino acids long. Germline loops: CDR1 MNHNS, CDR2 SASEGT. V gave up 3 bases and J gave up 4 bases, with 6 bases separating them. The CDR3 reads CASSEPGTGELFF. The CDR3 DNA sequence: TGTGCCAGCAGTGAGCCCGGCACCGGGGAGCTGTTTTTT.

The count of this clone is one. This sequence joins TRBV5-1 and TRBJ1-3, with 8 bases identical to TRBD1. CDR1 is SGHRS and CDR2 is YFSETQ in the germline V gene. The CDR3 sequence is 14 residues long. Unmatched junction bases numbered 1, after V lost 3 bases and J lost 2 bases. CDR3 DNA: TGCGCCAGCAGCTCGGGACAGGCTGGAAACACCATATATTTT. The encoded protein is CASSSGQAGNTIYF.

The gene calls are TRBV27 and TRBJ2-7, with a weak D call TRBD2 (6 bases). V gave up 6 bases and J gave up 2 bases, with 20 bases separating them. Per the germline V gene, CDR1 is MNHEY and CDR2 is SMNVEV (reference sequence). The CDR3 has 16 residues. CDR3 nucleotides: TGTGCCAGCAGACGTACTAGCCTAGGGGTAGCCTACGAGCAGTACTTC. Translation gives CASRRTSLGVAYEQYF.

The genes are TRBV6-6 and TRBJ2-1, with TRBD2 matching over 11 bases. Per germline, CDR1 MNHNY and CDR2 SVGAGI (reference sequence). V was clipped by 0 bases and J by 9 bases; unmatched bases: 4. The length of the CDR3 is 15 residues. Here the CDR3 DNA reads TGTGCCAGCAGTTACTCTAGCGGGGGGGCCGTTGAGCAGTTCTTC. Translating gives CASSYSSGGAVEQFF.

V is TRBV15 and J is TRBJ2-7; 10 positions agree with TRBD1. Germline-derived CDR1 and CDR2 are LNHNV and YYDKDF (reference sequence). V shed 5 bases and J 2 bases; nucleotides not matched to a gene: 6. The CDR3 is 15 amino acids. Written as DNA, the CDR3 is TGTGCCACCAGCTTTCCCGGGACAGGGGCCTACGAGCAGTACTTC. Its protein product is CATSFPGTGAYEQYF.

This clone was counted between two and nine times. The rearrangement joins TRBV5-4 to TRBJ2-2; 9 positions match TRBD2. Germline V CDR1 and CDR2: SGHNT, YYREEE (reference sequence). The ends lost 4 bases at V and 4 bases at J; junction bases unmatched: 11. The CDR3 is 17 amino acids. CDR3 loop: CASSEWGRGGGTGELFF. The CDR3 DNA reads as TGTGCCAGCAGCGAATGGGGGCGGGGGGGCGGCACCGGGGAGCTGTTTTTT.